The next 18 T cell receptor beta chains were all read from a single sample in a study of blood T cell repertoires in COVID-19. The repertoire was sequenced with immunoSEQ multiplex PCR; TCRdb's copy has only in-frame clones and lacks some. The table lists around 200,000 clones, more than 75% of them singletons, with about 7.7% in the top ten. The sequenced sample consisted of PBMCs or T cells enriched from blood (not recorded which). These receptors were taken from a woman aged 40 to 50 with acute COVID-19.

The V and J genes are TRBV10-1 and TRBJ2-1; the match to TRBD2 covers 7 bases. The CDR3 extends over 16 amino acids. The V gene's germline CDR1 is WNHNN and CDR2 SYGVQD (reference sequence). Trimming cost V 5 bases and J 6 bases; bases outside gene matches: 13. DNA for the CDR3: TGCGCCAGCAGTTCCGCAGGCGGGGGACCCCTCAATGAGCAGTTCTTC. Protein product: CASSSAGGGPLNEQFF.

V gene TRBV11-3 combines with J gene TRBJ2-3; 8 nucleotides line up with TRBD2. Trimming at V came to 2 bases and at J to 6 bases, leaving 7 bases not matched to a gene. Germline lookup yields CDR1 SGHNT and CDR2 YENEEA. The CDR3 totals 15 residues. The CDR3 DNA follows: TGTGCCAGCAGCTTAACGGCGGGAGGAACGGATACGCAGTATTTT. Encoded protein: CASSLTAGGTDTQYF. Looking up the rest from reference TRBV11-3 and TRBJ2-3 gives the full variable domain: EAGVVQSPRYKIIEKKQPVAFWCNPISGHNTLYWYLQNLGQGPELLIRYENEEAVDDSQLPKDRFSAERLKGVDSTLKIQPAELGDSAVYLCASSLTAGGTDTQYFGPGTRLTVL.

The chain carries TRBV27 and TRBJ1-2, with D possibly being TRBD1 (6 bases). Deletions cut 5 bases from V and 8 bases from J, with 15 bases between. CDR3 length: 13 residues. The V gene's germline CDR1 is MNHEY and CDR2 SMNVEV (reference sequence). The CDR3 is CASSLLQGRGYTF. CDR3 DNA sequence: TGTGCCAGCAGTCTATTGCAGGGGCGCGGCTACACCTTC.

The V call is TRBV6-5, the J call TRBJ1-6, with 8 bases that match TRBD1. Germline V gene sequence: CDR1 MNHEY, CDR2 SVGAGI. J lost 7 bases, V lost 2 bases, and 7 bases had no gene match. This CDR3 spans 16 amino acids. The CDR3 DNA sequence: TGTGCCAGCAGTTACCGCCCCGGGACAGGAAATTCACCCCTCCACTTT. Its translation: CASSYRPGTGNSPLHF.

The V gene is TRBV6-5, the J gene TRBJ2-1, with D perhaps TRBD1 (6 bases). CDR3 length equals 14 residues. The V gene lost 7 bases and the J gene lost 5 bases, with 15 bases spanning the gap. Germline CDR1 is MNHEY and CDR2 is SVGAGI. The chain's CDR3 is CASKPPGQDNEQFF. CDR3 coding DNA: TGTGCCAGCAAACCGCCGGGACAAGACAATGAGCAGTTCTTC.

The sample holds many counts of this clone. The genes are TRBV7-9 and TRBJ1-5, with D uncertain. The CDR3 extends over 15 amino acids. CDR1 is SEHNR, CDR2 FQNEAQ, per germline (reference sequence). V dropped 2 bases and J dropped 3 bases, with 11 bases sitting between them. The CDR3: CASSLSSGPNQPQHF. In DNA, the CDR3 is TGTGCCAGCAGCTTATCGAGCGGGCCCAATCAGCCCCAGCATTTT.

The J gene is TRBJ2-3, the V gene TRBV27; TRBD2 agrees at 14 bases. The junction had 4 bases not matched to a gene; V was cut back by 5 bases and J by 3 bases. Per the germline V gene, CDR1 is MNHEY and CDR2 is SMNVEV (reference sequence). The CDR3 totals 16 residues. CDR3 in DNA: TGTGCCAGCAGTATGACTAGCGGGGGGGCAACAGATACGCAGTATTTT. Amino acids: CASSMTSGGATDTQYF.

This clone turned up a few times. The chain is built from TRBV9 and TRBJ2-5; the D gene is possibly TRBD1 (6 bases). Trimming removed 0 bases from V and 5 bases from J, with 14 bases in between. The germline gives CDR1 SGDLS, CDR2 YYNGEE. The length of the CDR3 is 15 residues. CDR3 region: CASSVGGHETETQYF. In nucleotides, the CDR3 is TGTGCCAGCAGCGTAGGGGGACACGAGACGGAGACCCAGTACTTC.

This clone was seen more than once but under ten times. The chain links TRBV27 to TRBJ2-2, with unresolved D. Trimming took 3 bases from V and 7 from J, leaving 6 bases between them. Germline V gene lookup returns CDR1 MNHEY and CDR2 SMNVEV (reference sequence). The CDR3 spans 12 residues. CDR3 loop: CASSLIDGELFF. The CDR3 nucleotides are TGTGCCAGCAGTTTGATAGACGGGGAGCTGTTTTTT.

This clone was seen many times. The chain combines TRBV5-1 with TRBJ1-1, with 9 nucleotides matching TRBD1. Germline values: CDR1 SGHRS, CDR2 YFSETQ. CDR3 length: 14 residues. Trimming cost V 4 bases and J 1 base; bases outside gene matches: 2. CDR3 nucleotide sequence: TGCGCCAGCAGCCCGGACAGGGGGAACACTGAAGCTTTCTTT. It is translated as CASSPDRGNTEAFF.

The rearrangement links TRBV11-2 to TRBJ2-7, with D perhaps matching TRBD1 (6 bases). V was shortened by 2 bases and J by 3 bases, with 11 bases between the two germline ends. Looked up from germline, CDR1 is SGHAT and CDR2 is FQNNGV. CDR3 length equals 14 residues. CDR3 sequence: CASSLNTGLYEQYF. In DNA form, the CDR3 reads TGTGCCAGCAGCTTAAACACAGGGCTCTACGAGCAGTACTTC. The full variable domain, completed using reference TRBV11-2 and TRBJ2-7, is EAGVAQSPRYKIIEKRQSVAFWCNPISGHATLYWYQQILGQGPKLLIQFQNNGVVDDSQLPKDRFSAERLKGVDSTLKIQPAKLEDSAVYLCASSLNTGLYEQYFGPGTRLTVT.

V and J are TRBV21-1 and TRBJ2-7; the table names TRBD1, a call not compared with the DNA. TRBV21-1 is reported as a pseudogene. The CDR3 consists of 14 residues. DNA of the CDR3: TGTGCCAGCATCAGACGACAGGTCTCCTACGAGCAGTACTTC. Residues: CASIRRQVSYEQYF.

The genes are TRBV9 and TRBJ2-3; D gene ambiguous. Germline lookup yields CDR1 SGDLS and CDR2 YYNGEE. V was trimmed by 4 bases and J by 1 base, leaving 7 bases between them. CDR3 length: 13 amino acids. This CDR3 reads CASSRVGTDTQYF. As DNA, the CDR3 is TGTGCCAGCAGCCGGGTCGGCACAGATACGCAGTATTTT.

CDR3 loop: CASSLVGADEQYF. The CDR3 coding sequence is TGTGCCAGCAGCTTAGTCGGAGCAGACGAGCAGTACTTC. The V gene is TRBV7-9, the J gene TRBJ2-7; D remains unclear. Germline-derived CDR1 and CDR2 are SEHNR and FQNEAQ (reference sequence). This CDR3 comprises 13 residues. The V gene lost 1 base and the J gene lost 5 bases, with 9 bases spanning the gap.

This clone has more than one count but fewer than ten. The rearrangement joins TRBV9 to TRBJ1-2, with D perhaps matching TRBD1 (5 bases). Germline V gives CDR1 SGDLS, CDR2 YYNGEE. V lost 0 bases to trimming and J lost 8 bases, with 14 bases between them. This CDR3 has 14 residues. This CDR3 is CASSVAVRGGGYTF. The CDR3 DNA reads TGTGCCAGCAGCGTAGCTGTTAGGGGTGGGGGCTACACCTTC.

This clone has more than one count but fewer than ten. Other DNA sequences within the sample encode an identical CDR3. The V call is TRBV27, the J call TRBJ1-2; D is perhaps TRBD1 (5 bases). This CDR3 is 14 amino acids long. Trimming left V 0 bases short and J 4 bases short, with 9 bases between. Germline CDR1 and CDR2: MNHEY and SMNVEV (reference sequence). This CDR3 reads CASSLSQGAYGYTF. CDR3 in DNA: TGTGCCAGCAGTTTATCTCAGGGTGCCTATGGCTACACCTTC.

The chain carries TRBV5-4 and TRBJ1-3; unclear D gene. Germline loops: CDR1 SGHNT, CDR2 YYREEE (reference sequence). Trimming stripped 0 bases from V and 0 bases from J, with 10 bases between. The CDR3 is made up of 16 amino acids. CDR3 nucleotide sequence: TGTGCCAGCAGCTTGGGACATCGGATCTCTGGAAACACCATATATTTT. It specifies CASSLGHRISGNTIYF.

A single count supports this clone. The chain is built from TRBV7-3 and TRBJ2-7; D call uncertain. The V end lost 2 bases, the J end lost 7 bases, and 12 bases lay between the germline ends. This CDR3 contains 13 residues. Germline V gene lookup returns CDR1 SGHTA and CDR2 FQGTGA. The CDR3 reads CASSLSPSREQYF. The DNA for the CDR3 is TGTGCCAGCAGCTTATCCCCCTCTCGGGAGCAGTACTTC.